This T cell receptor beta chain was sequenced during a study of identifying expanded T cells in peripheral blood. The table came from immunoSEQ multiplex PCR; TCRdb's copy has only in-frame clones and leaves some out. The table lists 90,000 to 110,000 clones, about 85% of them singletons. CDR3 length equals 15 residues. Trimming cost V 2 bases and J 7 bases; bases outside gene matches: 5. Germline V CDR1 and CDR2: SGDLS, YYNGEE. This sequence originates from a person between 18 and 70 years old in good health. The sample comprised blood. The V and J genes are TRBV9 and TRBJ1-6; 8 nucleotides align to TRBD1. The CDR3 reads CASSVRTGWNSPLHF. For the CDR3, the DNA is TGTGCCAGCAGCGTCCGGACAGGGTGGAATTCACCCCTCCACTTT. The full variable domain, in which reference TRBV9 and TRBJ1-6 provide the parts outside the CDR3, is DSGVTQTPKHLITATGQRVTLRCSPRSGDLSVYWYQQSLDQGLQFLIQYYNGEERAKGNILERFSAQQFPDLHSELNLSSLELGDSALYFCASSVRTGWNSPLHFGNGTRLTVT.